The T cell receptor beta chain described here comes from a study of control samples from healthy donors and cancer patients. This CDR3 is 10 amino acids long. Germline V gene data show CDR1 as SGHRS and CDR2 as YFSETQ. V shed 2 bases and J shed 4 bases, with 1 base lying between them. Method: immunoSEQ multiplex PCR; TCRdb's copy keeps in-frame clones and lacks some. The sample consists of fewer than 20,000 clones, roughly 84% of them appearing once. This TCR came from a woman aged 70-85 years with colorectal cancer. The V gene is TRBV5-1, the J gene TRBJ2-7; D gene ambiguous. Sequences were obtained from PBMCs. The CDR3 is CASSLYEQYF. CDR3 DNA: TGCGCCAGCAGCTTATACGAGCAGTACTTC.